The rows below give T cell receptor beta chains drawn from one sample of a study of T cells in Graves' hyperthyroidism and ophthalmopathy. From the multiplex PCR reads, TCRdb called clonotypes with MiXCR, one entry per CDR3 protein. The sample comprises more than 300,000 distinct CDR3 sequences, 11% to 15% of which are singletons, and roughly 25% rests with the top ten. Input material: blood. These receptors were collected from a woman in her thirties with Graves' hyperthyroidism. Each CDR3 is given with its conserved first and last residue. A D gene is named only where the DNA matches it firmly. Clone sizes are given selectively: once, few, many, or a class where the clone is expanded.

v_gene	abundance	j_gene	d_gene	CDR3aa	CDR3nt
TRBV6-5	.	TRBJ2-7	.	CAGSYSMRQDYEQYF	TGTGCCGGCAGTTACTCGATGCGCCAAGACTACGAGCAGTACTTC
TRBV2	few	TRBJ1-4	.	CASSDRGRETNEKLFF	TGTGCCAGCAGTGATAGGGGTCGGGAAACTAATGAAAAACTGTTTTTT
TRBV28	few	TRBJ2-2	TRBD1	CASSRTGGSAGELFF	TGTGCCAGCAGCCGGACAGGGGGAAGCGCCGGGGAGCTGTTTTTT
TRBV7-3	.	TRBJ2-1	TRBD2	CASSSPGGNEQFF	TGTGCCAGCAGCTCCCCGGGGGGCAATGAGCAGTTCTTC
TRBV12-3/TRBV12-4	many	TRBJ2-5	.	CASSLPTGQETQYF	TGTGCCAGCAGCCTCCCAACAGGTCAAGAGACCCAGTACTTC
TRBV20-1	.	TRBJ2-4	.	CSARALAKNIQYF	TGCAGTGCTAGAGCCTTAGCCAAAAACATTCAGTACTTC
TRBV2	many	TRBJ2-1	.	CASSDASLEQFF	TGTGCCAGCAGTGACGCTAGCCTCGAGCAGTTCTTC
TRBV7-2	.	TRBJ1-5	.	CASSQGQGPLRPQHF	TGTGCCAGCAGCCAAGGTCAGGGGCCCCTTAGGCCCCAGCATTTT
TRBV3-1	.	TRBJ1-3	.	CASSPWKGTGNTIYF	TGTGCCAGCAGCCCCTGGAAGGGAACAGGAAACACCATATATTTT
TRBV6-2/TRBV6-3	.	TRBJ2-3	.	CASSYGWGDTQYF	TGTGCCAGCAGTTACGGCTGGGGGGATACGCAGTATTTT
TRBV12-3/TRBV12-4	many	TRBJ2-4	.	CASSLEALKIQYF	TGTGCCAGCAGTTTGGAGGCCCTGAAGATTCAGTACTTC
TRBV4-1	.	TRBJ2-2	.	CASSQVGGAGELFF	TGCGCCAGCAGCCAAGTGGGGGGCGCCGGGGAGCTGTTTTTT
TRBV11-3	many	TRBJ2-2	TRBD1	CASSLGRRDRANTGELFF	TGTGCCAGCAGCTTAGGAAGAAGGGACAGGGCGAACACCGGGGAGCTGTTTTTT
TRBV5-1	many	TRBJ2-1	TRBD2	CASSLGGTSREQFF	TGCGCCAGCAGCTTGGGGGGGACTAGCAGGGAGCAGTTCTTC
TRBV6-2/TRBV6-3	few	TRBJ2-1	.	CASRYIDSSTAQEQFF	TGTGCCAGCAGATACATCGATTCATCGACTGCACAAGAGCAGTTCTTC
TRBV6-1	many	TRBJ2-2	TRBD1	CASSSPGLGGGTGELFF	TGTGCCAGCAGTTCCCCAGGGTTAGGGGGCGGTACCGGGGAGCTGTTTTTT
TRBV11-2	many	TRBJ1-1	.	CASSSAAGSEAFF	TGTGCCAGCAGCTCCGCGGCTGGGTCAGAAGCTTTCTTT
TRBV10-3	many	TRBJ2-3	.	CAISENPPDTQYF	TGTGCCATCAGTGAGAACCCGCCCGATACGCAGTATTTT
TRBV19	few	TRBJ2-1	TRBD2	CASTLTSNSYNEQFF	TGTGCCAGTACATTGACTAGCAACTCTTACAATGAGCAGTTCTTC
TRBV30	few	TRBJ1-6	.	CAWNRGKGGSPLHF	TGTGCCTGGAATCGTGGCAAAGGGGGTTCACCCCTCCACTTT
TRBV20-1	.	TRBJ2-5	TRBD2	CSARDRPAEAGVRGETQYF	TGCAGTGCTAGAGATCGCCCCGCCGAAGCGGGAGTGCGAGGAGAGACCCAGTACTTC
TRBV7-9	.	TRBJ2-3	.	CASSLGWDAYTDTQYF	TGTGCCAGCAGCCTTGGCTGGGACGCCTACACAGATACGCAGTATTTT
TRBV29-1	.	TRBJ1-5	.	CSVEDGDQPQHF	TGCAGCGTTGAAGACGGGGATCAGCCCCAGCATTTT
TRBV5-6	many	TRBJ2-7	TRBD1	CASTRDRPYEQYF	TGTGCCAGCACCCGGGACAGGCCCTACGAGCAGTACTTC
TRBV28	many	TRBJ2-1	TRBD2	CASSTAGEVYNEQFF	TGTGCCAGCAGTACAGCGGGAGAGGTCTACAATGAGCAGTTCTTC
TRBV2	many	TRBJ2-1	TRBD1	CASRDRDRSNEQFF	TGTGCCAGCAGAGACCGGGACAGATCTAATGAGCAGTTCTTC